The 22 T cell receptor beta chains below all came from one sample that was sequenced in a study of breast tumors, draining lymph nodes, adjacent tissues. TCRdb reprocessed the multiplex PCR reads via MiXCR and lists one record per CDR3 protein. The repertoire holds some 140,000 distinct CDR3 sequences, with about 22% as singletons. Breast cancer patients provided tissue from their axillary draining lymph nodes. Sequenced input: axillary lymph node tissue. The receptors come from a female donor with breast cancer. Some clones in this sample may be carry-over from other donors' samples.

This clonotype has a count of ten or more. This sequence joins TRBV24-1 and TRBJ2-1; 9 bases align to TRBD2. Unmatched junction bases numbered 8, after V lost 4 bases and J lost 2 bases. Germline V CDR1 and CDR2: KGHDR, SFDVKD. The length of the CDR3 is 17 residues. The DNA for the CDR3 is TGTGCCACCAGTGACCCGACTAGCGGTACCACCTACAATGAGCAGTTCTTC. This codes for CATSDPTSGTTYNEQFF.

In its sample, this clonotype was seen many times. The J gene is TRBJ2-5, the V gene TRBV6-5, with TRBD2 identical over 7 bases. The CDR3 spans 17 residues. Losses at the gene ends were 0 bases for V and 3 bases for J; bases not matched to a gene: 10. Germline assignment: CDR1 MNHEY and CDR2 SVGAGI. As DNA, the CDR3 is TGTGCCAGCAGTTACTCCGGATTTGCAGGGAGGGAAGAGACCCAGTACTTC. It specifies CASSYSGFAGREETQYF.

This clonotype came up a few times. A read error may be the cause here, since a much bigger clone is one base away. V usage is TRBV7-2 and J usage is TRBJ2-7, with 7 positions matching TRBD2. CDR1 and CDR2 (germline): SGHTA, FQGNSA. The CDR3 consists of 16 residues. The CDR3 is CASGLAKGGFSYEQYF. In DNA form, the CDR3 reads TGTGCCAGCGGCTTAGCTAAGGGAGGGTTTTCCTACGAGCAGTACTTC.

This clonotype has at least ten counts. The chain links TRBV2 to TRBJ2-7, with D possibly being TRBD2 (7 bases). The V gene lost 2 bases and the J gene lost 5 bases, with 10 bases spanning the gap. Germline CDR1 reads SNHLY; CDR2 reads FYNNEI. This CDR3 is built from 13 residues. The CDR3 bases are TGTGCCAGCAGTGAAAGGGGGGGGGACGAGCAGTACTTC. This translates into CASSERGGDEQYF.

In this sample, this clonotype turned up many times. The chain is built from TRBV19 and TRBJ1-6; TRBD1 matches at 9 bases. V was clipped by 7 bases and J by 9 bases; unmatched bases: 4. CDR3 size: 13 residues. CDR1 is LNHDA, CDR2 SQIVND, per germline (reference sequence). The CDR3 coding sequence is TGTGCCAGTAACCGGGACAGGGCTTCACCCCTCCACTTT. Residues: CASNRDRASPLHF.

This clonotype has at least ten counts. The chain links TRBV7-8 to TRBJ1-5, with 7 positions matching TRBD1. Germline CDR1 is SGHVS and CDR2 is FQNEAQ. With 5 bases clipped from V and 3 bases from J, the junction kept 13 bases outside the gene matches. The CDR3 runs to 17 residues. DNA for the CDR3: TGTGCCAGCAGCCCCCGCCCCCGGGACAGAACCAATCAGCCCCAGCATTTT. Protein sequence: CASSPRPRDRTNQPQHF. Combining the CDR3 with reference TRBV7-8 and TRBJ1-5 gives the whole variable domain GAGVSQSPRYKVAKRGQDVALRCDPISGHVSLFWYQQALGQGPEFLTYFQNEAQLDKSGLPSDRFFAERPEGSVSTLKIQRTQQEDSAVYLCASSPRPRDRTNQPQHFGDGTRLSIL.

There are many counts of this clonotype. The chain uses TRBV11-2 and TRBJ2-1, with 9 bases that match TRBD2. The junction had 6 bases not matched to a gene; V was cut back by 5 bases and J by 4 bases. The germline CDR1 and CDR2 sequences are SGHAT and FQNNGV. This CDR3 is built from 15 residues. CDR3 region: CASSLSGSVYNEQFF. In DNA, the CDR3 is TGTGCCAGCAGCCTTAGCGGGAGCGTATACAATGAGCAGTTCTTC. Full variable domain (rest looked up from reference TRBV11-2 and TRBJ2-1): EAGVAQSPRYKIIEKRQSVAFWCNPISGHATLYWYQQILGQGPKLLIQFQNNGVVDDSQLPKDRFSAERLKGVDSTLKIQPAKLEDSAVYLCASSLSGSVYNEQFFGPGTRLTVL.

At least ten counts were recorded for this clonotype. The chain employs TRBV7-9 and TRBJ1-5, with D uncertain. The V gene's germline CDR1 is SEHNR and CDR2 FQNEAQ (reference sequence). This CDR3 spans 13 amino acids. V was clipped by 7 bases and J by 1 base, with 8 bases between them. The CDR3 DNA follows: TGTGCCAGCAATGATGACAGCAATCAGCCCCAGCATTTT. Amino acids: CASNDDSNQPQHF.

There are many counts of this clonotype. This sequence joins TRBV5-6 and TRBJ1-5; no firm D call. The germline V gene encodes CDR1 SGHDT and CDR2 YYEEEE. The germline V and J ends were trimmed by 4 bases and 5 bases, with 13 bases remaining between them. The CDR3 is 14 amino acids. CDR3 sequence reads: CASSIHRRDQPQHF. DNA for the CDR3: TGTGCCAGCAGCATTCACAGAAGGGATCAGCCCCAGCATTTT.

The chain combines TRBV28 with TRBJ2-1; TRBD1 matches 9 bases. This CDR3 region has 15 residues. CDR1 and CDR2 from the germline V gene are MDHEN and SYDVKM. V shed 5 bases, J shed 6 bases, and the junction held 8 bases outside the gene matches. CDR3 nucleotides: TGTGCCAGCAGTATCGACAGGGGGTGGGTCAATGAGCAGTTCTTC. As protein: CASSIDRGWVNEQFF. Supplemented by reference TRBV28 and TRBJ2-1, the full variable domain reads DVKVTQSSRYLVKRTGEKVFLECVQDMDHENMFWYRQDPGLGLRLIYFSYDVKMKEKGDIPEGYSVSREKKERFSLILESASTNQTSMYLCASSIDRGWVNEQFFGPGTRLTVL.

The chain is built from TRBV19 and TRBJ1-5; D is ambiguous. CDR3 length equals 12 residues. CDR1 is LNHDA, CDR2 SQIVND, per germline (reference sequence). Trimming left V 6 bases short and J 6 bases short, with 9 bases between. Here the CDR3 DNA reads TGTGCCAGTAGCGAAAGAGGTCAGCCCCAGCATTTT. Residues: CASSERGQPQHF.

The rearrangement links TRBV27 to TRBJ1-5; 9 bases are shared with TRBD1. In germline, CDR1 is MNHEY, CDR2 SMNVEV (reference sequence). With V trimmed by 3 bases and J by 6 bases, 18 bases remained unmatched. The CDR3 sequence is 19 residues long. The CDR3 protein is CASSFPSGTGKIGGQPQHF. The CDR3 region has the DNA TGTGCCAGCAGTTTCCCTTCGGGGACAGGGAAAATCGGCGGTCAGCCCCAGCATTTT.

This clonotype was detected many times. The chain uses TRBV20-1 and TRBJ1-2; tentative D call: TRBD1 (5 bases). V dropped 3 bases and J dropped 4 bases, with 12 bases sitting between them. This CDR3 spans 13 amino acids. CDR1 DFQATT and CDR2 SNEGSKA come from the germline V gene (reference sequence). The CDR3 region is CSASAGTAYGYTF. The CDR3 DNA reads TGCAGTGCTAGTGCCGGGACGGCCTATGGCTACACCTTC.

This clonotype has ten or more counts. The chain employs TRBV29-1 and TRBJ1-2; D call uncertain. Germline V gene lookup returns CDR1 SQVTM and CDR2 ANQGSEA. V dropped 6 bases and J dropped 2 bases, with 7 bases sitting between them. The CDR3 contains 11 residues. CDR3 sequence (DNA): TGCAGCGTCCATGACAACTATGGCTACACCTTC. As protein: CSVHDNYGYTF.

This clonotype was found many times. J is TRBJ2-7 and V is TRBV6-2 or TRBV6-3; 8 bases fit TRBD1. V was pared by 5 bases and J by 7 bases, with 10 bases of the junction left unmatched. The CDR3 length is 14 residues. CDR1 MNHEY and CDR2 SVGEGT come from the germline V gene. In nucleotides, the CDR3 is TGTGCCAGCAGTCTGGACAGGGCCCGTGTTGAGCAGTACTTC. This translates into CASSLDRARVEQYF.

This clonotype has ten or more counts. This chain uses TRBV19 with TRBJ2-7, with 8 bases matching TRBD1. V shed 2 bases and J 5 bases; nucleotides not matched to a gene: 5. This CDR3 is 14 amino acids long. Germline V gene lookup returns CDR1 LNHDA and CDR2 SQIVND (reference sequence). CDR3: CASSINRGSNEQYF. DNA for the CDR3: TGTGCCAGTAGTATAAACAGGGGGTCCAACGAGCAGTACTTC.

This clonotype was seen a few times. The V gene is TRBV11-2, the J gene TRBJ2-1, with 12 bases aligning to TRBD2. V lost 3 bases to trimming and J lost 3 bases; unmatched junction nucleotides: 6. The germline CDR1 and CDR2 sequences are SGHAT and FQNNGV. The CDR3 loop spans 17 amino acids. Here the CDR3 reads CASSFLTSGSLYNEQFF. The CDR3 region has the DNA TGTGCCAGCAGCTTTTTGACTAGCGGGAGTCTCTACAATGAGCAGTTCTTC.

This clonotype was seen only a few times. This chain links TRBV7-8 with TRBJ1-1; D is unresolved. Germline values: CDR1 SGHVS, CDR2 FQNEAQ. CDR3 length equals 15 residues. With 0 bases removed from V and 0 bases from J, the gap between germline ends came to 8 bases. The CDR3 DNA is TGTGCCAGCAGCTTAGCGCGGGCGGTGAACACTGAAGCTTTCTTT. As protein: CASSLARAVNTEAFF.

This clonotype was seen more than once but under ten times. V is TRBV6-1 and J is TRBJ2-2; 11 positions agree with TRBD2. Germline V gene sequence: CDR1 MNHNS, CDR2 SASEGT. J lost 7 bases, V lost 3 bases, and 10 bases had no gene match. CDR3 length: 17 residues. In nucleotides, the CDR3 is TGTGCCAGCAGTGACTTGGTAGCGGGAGGGCCAGGCGGGGAGCTGTTTTTT. Its protein is CASSDLVAGGPGGELFF.

The table lists this clonotype with many counts. The rearrangement joins TRBV5-6 to TRBJ2-1; 9 bases line up with TRBD2. This CDR3 comprises 15 residues. Germline V gene sequence: CDR1 SGHDT, CDR2 YYEEEE. V trimming: 4 bases; J trimming: 5 bases; junction bases outside the gene matches: 7. The CDR3 coding sequence is TGTGCCAGCAGCGACTTTAGCGGGGGAGACAATGAGCAGTTCTTC. It encodes CASSDFSGGDNEQFF.

Comments on this clonotype: With a much larger clone just one base away, this may be a read error. The V and J genes are TRBV20-1 and TRBJ2-3; 8 bases agree with TRBD1. Germline CDR1 reads DFQATT; CDR2 reads SNEGSKA (reference sequence). The CDR3 totals 15 residues. The CDR3 DNA is TGCGGTGCTAGAGGGCAGGGGGCGAGCACAGATACGCAGTATTTT. As protein: CGARGQGASTDTQYF.

The sample holds many counts of this clonotype. This sequence joins TRBV19 and TRBJ2-1; D not resolved. V was clipped by 8 bases and J by 2 bases, with 10 bases between them. The CDR3 has 13 residues. The V gene's germline CDR1 is LNHDA and CDR2 SQIVND (reference sequence). The CDR3 sequence: CASGRRAYNEQFF. CDR3 nucleotides: TGTGCCAGTGGTCGTCGGGCCTACAATGAGCAGTTCTTC.